This T cell receptor (beta chain) was captured in a study of shared clonotypes between healthy human individuals (dated by TCRdb to the early 2020s). For context, the study as a whole: A couple of women and a few men aged 18 to 49 years were included in the cohort. Between about 0.9 and 10 billion PBMCs per donor were obtained by leukapheresis. Different laboratories and diverse techniques were used to prepare libraries and sequence TCR repertoires, to increase sequencing depth and limit assay-specific biases. The study deeply sequenced blood TCR repertoires of five healthy adults to estimate repertoire size and the extent of clonotype sharing between individuals. For each donor, three plates each were used for CD4 naive and CD4 memory, two plates were used for CD8 naive, and one plate was used for CD8 memory. Results the study describes overall, beyond this receptor: Because the study included a small number of donors, the genetic and exposure-history diversity represented was limited. Even with the large sequencing depth, rarefaction of the sorted-subset datasets indicated that sequencing was incomplete. Sampling was limited to blood, and TCR repertoires in tissue likely differ from TCR repertoires in blood. Compared with non-shared clonotypes, the clonotypes found in all four sorted-subset donors had higher generation probabilities. Approximately 4.8% of naive CD4, around 3.6% of naive CD8, about 2.1% of memory CD4, and around 0.4% of memory CD8 clonotypes were shared across four donors. Pairwise subsampling led to the expectation that sequencing depth would affect the degree of clonotype sharing among donors. Larger estimated clonotype richness was generally found for naive subsets than for memory subsets.

CD8 naive samples were CD45RO-negative cells positively selected for CCR7, giving a CD45RA+CCR7+ population that excluded TemRA cells. The donors were healthy, HIV-negative adults who had no recently reported acute infections or vaccinations. Only Caucasian adults living in Nashville, Tennessee, USA were represented among the donors. Blood was collected by leukapheresis, and PBMCs were isolated by Ficoll-Histopaque density gradient centrifugation and then cryopreserved in liquid nitrogen vapor phase. Purity and quantity of every magnetically sorted T cell population were checked by analytical flow cytometry. Genomic DNA was isolated from each sorted fraction and quantified by UV absorbance on a Nanodrop 2000c. Of note for this clone: Its antigen target is currently unknown. No much larger clone is present one base from it, and per-base qualities are unavailable.

TCR CDR3 regions were amplified from genomic DNA by multiplex PCR using the deep immunoSEQ assay. For each cell subset, the extracted genomic DNA was distributed evenly across all wells of several immunoSEQ 96-well plates, and each plate served as one replicate. For sorted subsets, roughly 200 ng of genomic DNA, equivalent to 25,000 to 35,000 T cell genomes, went into each replicate PCR. Purified libraries were quantified with a Qubit 3.0 fluorometer, sized on a Bioanalyzer 2100, and re-quantified with the KAPA Library Quantification kit. Each immunoSEQ 96-well plate was sequenced on its own single-read 150-cycle Illumina NextSeq 550 flow cell. Per the source publication's procedure: Because the immunoSEQ output held only junctional sequences and lacked quality scores, the filtering could not match the filtering applied to full-length reads. Sequences were annotated with PyIR, a Python wrapper for IgBLAST v1.9, and V/J genes and CDR3 were assigned using IMGT germline references. Reads were filtered out if the reads had weak V/J assignments (E-value above 1e-6), no CDR3, stop codons, out-of-frame junctions, or ambiguous translated residues. A V3J clonotype was defined by an identical inferred V gene, J gene, and CDR3 amino acid sequence. To compute the percentage overlap between repertoires, the number of shared unique clonotypes was divided by the size of the smaller repertoire. Richness of each repertoire was evaluated using RTK rarefaction, the Chao1 estimator, and Recon v2.1 estimates of unobserved clonotypes. Generation probabilities were computed with OLGA for all TCRbeta clonotypes obtained by the gDNA method from several donors. This is the immuneACCESS table as TCRdb keeps it, with only in-frame sequences that have V and J called. A part of the clones is gone; compared with another copy, unresolved V genes explain less than half, and the rest is unexplained. That table gives V, J and clone size, and the DNA gave D and trimming. The sample table lists about 2,100,000 clones, around 93% of them with a count of one. The ten largest clonotypes hold 1.5% to 2% of the sample.

V is cut by 7 bases and J by 5 bases, and the space between the germline ends is 17 bases. CDR1 and CDR2 are drawn from the germline V gene (reference sequence): MNHNY, SVGAGI. The CDR3 covers 14 residues, taking in both the cysteine and the phenylalanine. Just CDR3 DNA is preserved here, 42 bases in frame from base 1. The clonotype originates from a man between 18 and 35 years old in good health. Some clones in this sample may be carry-over from other donors' samples. The chain is encoded by TRBV6-6 joined to TRBJ1-1; tentative D gene TRBD1, with 6 bases matching. Input material: naive CD8+ T cells from PBMCs. This sample's cell subset or site label indicates: CD45RA+CCR7+. The DNA reads as follows: TGTGCCAGCACCCCCGTGGGGGGGCGAACTGAAGCTTTCTTT. The resulting protein is CASTPVGGRTEAFF.